This TCR beta chain is drawn from a study of monozygotic twins with inflammatory bowel disease. Whole-study findings and limits: T cell subtypes that differed could not be told apart.

Details on this clonotype: Its antigen is not identified.

Germline V gene lookup returns CDR1 MNHEY and CDR2 SMNVEV (reference sequence). This CDR3 spans 15 amino acids. TCRdb re-called the 5' RACE reads and catalogs CDR3 proteins one per entry, DNA excluded. Found here are about 93,000 distinct CDR3 sequences; the top ten clones hold about 7.4%. The TCR originated in a human donor with ulcerative colitis or Crohn's disease, or a healthy co-twin of an affected twin (not recorded which). The sequencing sample was made of blood. The chain couples TRBV27 to TRBJ2-6. CDR3 in amino acids: CASSFREVGANVLTF.